The 14 T cell receptor beta chains below were found in one sample sequenced in a study of patients and donors after allogeneic stem cell transplantation. MiXCR, run by TCRdb on the RT-PCR reads, gives a single entry per CDR3 protein. The repertoire holds about 200,000 distinct CDR3 sequences, with around 40% as singletons. The sample was blood, either unsorted or a sorted T cell fraction (not recorded which). The receptors shown here come from a human donor who was either an allogeneic HSCT recipient or a stem cell or donor lymphocyte infusion donor (not recorded which). It is not recorded whose cells these are; they may come from a transplant donor.

This clonotype was detected ten times or more. J is TRBJ2-4 and V is TRBV7-2; 8 bases are shared with TRBD2. V shed 1 base and J 0 bases; nucleotides not matched to a gene: 5. This CDR3 is 17 amino acids long. The V gene's germline CDR1 is SGHTA and CDR2 FQGNSA. In DNA form, the CDR3 reads TGTGCCAGCAGCTTAGATGGCGGGGGGATAGCCAAAAACATTCAGTACTTC. Amino acids: CASSLDGGGIAKNIQYF. Complete variable domain (other parts from reference TRBV7-2 and TRBJ2-4): GAGVSQSPSNKVTEKGKDVELRCDPISGHTALYWYRQSLGQGLEFLIYFQGNSAPDKSGLPSDRFSAERTGGSVSTLTIQRTQQEDSAVYLCASSLDGGGIAKNIQYFGAGTRLSVL.

The chain employs TRBV20-1 and TRBJ1-1; 9 nucleotides line up with TRBD1. Germline loops: CDR1 DFQATT, CDR2 SNEGSKA (reference sequence). The CDR3 is 12 amino acids. With 6 bases clipped from V and 3 bases from J, the junction kept 2 bases outside the gene matches. CDR3 amino acids: CSAGQGYTEAFF. The CDR3 region has the DNA TGCAGTGCAGGACAGGGGTACACTGAAGCTTTCTTT.

The J gene is TRBJ1-3, the V gene TRBV7-2, with D possibly TRBD1 on 6 matching bases. CDR1 SGHTA and CDR2 FQGNSA come from the germline V gene. With 1 base removed from V and 0 bases from J, the gap between germline ends came to 13 bases. This CDR3 has 17 amino acids. The CDR3 loop is CASSLGDRFFSGNTIYF. The CDR3 DNA is TGTGCCAGCAGCTTAGGAGACAGGTTCTTCTCTGGAAACACCATATATTTT.

There are many counts of this clonotype. This chain links TRBV10-3 with TRBJ1-2; D is possibly TRBD1 (5 bases). Germline assignment: CDR1 ENHRY and CDR2 SYGVKD. V dropped 4 bases and J dropped 6 bases, with 15 bases sitting between them. The CDR3 has 14 amino acids. Written as DNA, the CDR3 is TGTGCCATCAGTGCTAGAGGGGCTGAGAATGGCTACACCTTC. Its translation: CAISARGAENGYTF.

This clonotype has just a few counts. The genes are TRBV25-1 and TRBJ1-2, with TRBD1 matching 9 bases. The CDR3 length is 13 residues. Germline trimming cut 7 bases from V and 8 bases from J; bases unmatched to any gene: 8. Germline values: CDR1 MGHDK, CDR2 SYGVNS. CDR3 coding DNA: TGTGCCAGCACTCAACAGGGGGCGGACGGCTACACCTTC. It is translated as CASTQQGADGYTF.

CDR3 protein: CASSSMDYLPGETQYF. In DNA, the CDR3 is TGTGCCAGCAGTTCCATGGACTATCTCCCGGGGGAGACCCAGTACTTC. The chain recombines TRBV28 with TRBJ2-5, with D possibly being TRBD2 (6 bases). The CDR3 is 16 residues long. V lost 4 bases and J 5 bases, leaving 20 bases between the germline ends. Germline lookup yields CDR1 MDHEN and CDR2 SYDVKM.

The chain has TRBV20-1 and TRBJ1-5, with TRBD1 identical over 7 bases. Germline lookup yields CDR1 DFQATT and CDR2 SNEGSKA (reference sequence). The V and J ends lost 5 bases and 2 bases, in that order; junction bases with no gene match: 9. The CDR3 loop spans 15 amino acids. The CDR3 sequence: CSAETGESGNQPQHF. The CDR3 DNA is TGCAGTGCTGAAACAGGGGAGTCTGGCAATCAGCCCCAGCATTTT.

This clonotype was counted between two and nine times. The rearrangement uses TRBV3-1 and TRBJ1-2; D gene unclear. The V gene lost 4 bases and the J gene lost 4 bases, with 10 bases spanning the gap. CDR1 is LGHDT, CDR2 YNNKEL, per germline (reference sequence). This CDR3 region has 13 residues. In DNA form, the CDR3 reads TGTGCCAGCAGCCCCCCGACCTTCTATGGCTACACCTTC. Residues: CASSPPTFYGYTF.

The chain joins TRBV4-3 to TRBJ2-3, with 7 bases lining up with TRBD2. The CDR3 is 16 amino acids. The V segment lost 3 bases and the J segment 0 bases; nucleotides outside the gene matches: 6. Germline loops: CDR1 LGHNA, CDR2 YSLEER. The CDR3 loop reads CASSHTGGGSTDTQYF. DNA of the CDR3: TGCGCCAGCAGCCACACGGGCGGGGGAAGCACAGATACGCAGTATTTT.

The chain recombines TRBV21-1 with TRBJ2-3; TRBD2, the D gene given by the table, was not confirmed from the DNA. TRBV21-1 is annotated as a pseudogene. This CDR3 spans 17 amino acids. The CDR3 nucleotides are TGTGCCAGCAGCAAACCGGTGCGCGGGGGGGCCCCAGATACGCAGTATTTT. Its protein is CASSKPVRGGAPDTQYF.

The chain combines TRBV20-1 with TRBJ1-5; 10 bases match TRBD1. The CDR3 runs to 17 residues. V shed 6 bases and J 6 bases; nucleotides not matched to a gene: 17. Looked up from germline, CDR1 is DFQATT and CDR2 is SNEGSKA (reference sequence). As DNA, the CDR3 is TGCAGTGCCAAACCTATCCCGACAGGGGGCGTTGGTCAGCCCCAGCATTTT. It yields the protein CSAKPIPTGGVGQPQHF.

This clonotype appeared once. The chain links TRBV3-1 to TRBJ2-5; D is unclear. The V and J ends lost 1 base and 5 bases respectively, with 5 bases between them. Germline lookup yields CDR1 LGHDT and CDR2 YNNKEL (reference sequence). CDR3 length: 12 amino acids. The CDR3 loop is CASSQVRETQYF. CDR3 coding DNA: TGTGCCAGCAGCCAAGTAAGGGAGACCCAGTACTTC.

The chain recombines TRBV6-6 with TRBJ1-5; D uncertain. Germline values: CDR1 MNHNY, CDR2 SVGAGI (reference sequence). The V and J ends lost 6 bases and 0 bases respectively, with 12 bases between them. This CDR3 region has 15 residues. CDR3 DNA: TGTGCCAGCAGCGACACTTACCCTAGCAATCAGCCCCAGCATTTT. Translated: CASSDTYPSNQPQHF.

The chain employs TRBV5-1 and TRBJ1-5, with D possibly TRBD1 on 6 matching bases. The CDR3 runs to 16 residues. The germline CDR1 and CDR2 sequences are SGHRS and YFSETQ. V was pared by 0 bases and J by 7 bases, with 17 bases between. The CDR3 region has the DNA TGCGCCAGCAGCTTGGTCCCGACAGGCCAAGGCCAGCCCCAGCATTTT. It specifies CASSLVPTGQGQPQHF.